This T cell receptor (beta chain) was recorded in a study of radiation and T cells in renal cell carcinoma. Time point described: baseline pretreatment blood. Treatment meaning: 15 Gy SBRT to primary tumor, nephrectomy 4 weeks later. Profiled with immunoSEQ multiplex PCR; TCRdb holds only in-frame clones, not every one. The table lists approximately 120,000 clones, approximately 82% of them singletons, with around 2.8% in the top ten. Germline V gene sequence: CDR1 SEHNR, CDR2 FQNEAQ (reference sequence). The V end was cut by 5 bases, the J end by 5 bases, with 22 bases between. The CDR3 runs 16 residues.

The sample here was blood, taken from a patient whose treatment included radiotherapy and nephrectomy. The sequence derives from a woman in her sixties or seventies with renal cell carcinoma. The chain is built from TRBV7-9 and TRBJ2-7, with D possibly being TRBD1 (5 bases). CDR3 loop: CASSLLTAGAVNEQYF. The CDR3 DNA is TGTGCCAGCAGCCTTTTGACTGCTGGGGCCGTCAACGAGCAGTACTTC.